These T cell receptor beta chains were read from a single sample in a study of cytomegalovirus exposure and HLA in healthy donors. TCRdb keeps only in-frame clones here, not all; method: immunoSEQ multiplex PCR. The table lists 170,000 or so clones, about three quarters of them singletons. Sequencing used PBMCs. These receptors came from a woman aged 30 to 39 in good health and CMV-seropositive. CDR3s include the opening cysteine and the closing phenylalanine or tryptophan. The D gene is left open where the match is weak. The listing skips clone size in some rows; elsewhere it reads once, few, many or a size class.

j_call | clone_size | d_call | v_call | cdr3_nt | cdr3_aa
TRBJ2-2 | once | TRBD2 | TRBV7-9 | TGTGCCAGCAGCTTAGGTTCCGCGGGAGTACCCGGGGAGCTGTTTTTT | CASSLGSAGVPGELFF
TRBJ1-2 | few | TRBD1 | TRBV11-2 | TGTGCCAGCAGCTTCCAACAGGGGACTCACTATGGCTACACCTTC | CASSFQQGTHYGYTF
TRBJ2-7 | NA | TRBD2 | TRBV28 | TGTGCCAGCAGTTTACGGCTAGCGGGAGTAGACGAGCAGTACTTC | CASSLRLAGVDEQYF
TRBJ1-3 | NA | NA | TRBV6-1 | TGTGCCAGCAGTGAAGTCGCCAGCTCTGGAAACACCATATATTTT | CASSEVASSGNTIYF
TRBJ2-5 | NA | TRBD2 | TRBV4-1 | TGCGCCAGCAGCCAAGCCAGGGCGGGACTAGCGGGAGTCCGGGAGACCCAGTACTTC | CASSQARAGLAGVRETQYF
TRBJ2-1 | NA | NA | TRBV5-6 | TGTGCCAGCAGCTTGGGTAGATTGGGCGAGCAGTTCTTC | CASSLGRLGEQFF
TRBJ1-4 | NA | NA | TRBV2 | TGTGCCAGCAGGAACTCCGGGAGTAATGAAAAACTGTTTTTT | CASRNSGSNEKLFF
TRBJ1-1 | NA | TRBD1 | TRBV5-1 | TGCGCCAGCAGCGGAGGGACAGCCGATTCTAACACTGAAGCTTTCTTT | CASSGGTADSNTEAFF
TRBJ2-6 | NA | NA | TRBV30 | TGTGCCTGGAGTGGTACAGTCTCTGGGGCCAACGTCCTGACTTTC | CAWSGTVSGANVLTF
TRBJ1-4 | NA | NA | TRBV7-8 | TGTGCCAGCAGCTTGCCAGGGGCCGGCAGCGAAAAACTGTTTTTT | CASSLPGAGSEKLFF
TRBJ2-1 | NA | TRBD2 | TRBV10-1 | TGCGCCAGCAGTTGGCGGGAGGCACCCTACAATGAGCAGTTCTTC | CASSWREAPYNEQFF
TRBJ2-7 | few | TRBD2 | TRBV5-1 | TGCGCCAGCAGCTCGGGACTAGAGCGGGAGGGCAAATTAGCTAATTACGAGCAGTACTTC | CASSSGLEREGKLANYEQYF
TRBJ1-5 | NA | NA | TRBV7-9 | TGTGCCAGCAGCTTAGCGGGGGGGCATCAGCCCCAGCATTTT | CASSLAGGHQPQHF
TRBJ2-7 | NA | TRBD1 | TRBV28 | TGTGCCAGCAGTTCCGTCGGGACAGGAGGCTACCACGAGCAGTACTTC | CASSSVGTGGYHEQYF
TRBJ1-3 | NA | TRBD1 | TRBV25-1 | TGTGCCAGCAGTTCGCGACAGGGTCCTGGAAACACCATATATTTT | CASSSRQGPGNTIYF
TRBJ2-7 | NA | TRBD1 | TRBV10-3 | TGTGCCATCAGTGAACCCGCCGGGACAGGGAACGACGAGCAGTACTTC | CAISEPAGTGNDEQYF
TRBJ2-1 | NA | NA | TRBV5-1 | TGCGCCAGCAGCTTGGGTGGGGGAGGGGGCTACAATGAGCAGTTCTTC | CASSLGGGGGYNEQFF
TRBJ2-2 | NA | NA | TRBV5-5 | TGTGCCAGCAGCTTTTACAGGGACGGGGAGCTGTTTTTT | CASSFYRDGELFF
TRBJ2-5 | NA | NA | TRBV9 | TGTGCCAGCAGCTTCACCCCAGGGGGGCGCGGGGAGACCCAGTACTTC | CASSFTPGGRGETQYF
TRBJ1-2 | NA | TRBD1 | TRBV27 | TGTGCCAGCAGTCCCGGGACAGGGGTCTACGACGGCTACACCTTC | CASSPGTGVYDGYTF
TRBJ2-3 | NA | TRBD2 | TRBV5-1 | TGCGCCAGCAGCTTGGGAGCAGGGACTAGTACAGATACGCAGTATTTT | CASSLGAGTSTDTQYF
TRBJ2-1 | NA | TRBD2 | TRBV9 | TGTGCCAGCAGCGCTTTTAGCGGGACTTACAATGAGCAGTTCTTC | CASSAFSGTYNEQFF